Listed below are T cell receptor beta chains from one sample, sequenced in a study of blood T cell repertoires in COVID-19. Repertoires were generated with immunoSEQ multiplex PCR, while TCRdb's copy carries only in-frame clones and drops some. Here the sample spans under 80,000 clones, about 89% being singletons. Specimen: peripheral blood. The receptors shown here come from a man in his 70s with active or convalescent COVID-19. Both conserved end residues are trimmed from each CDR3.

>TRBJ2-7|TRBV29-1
SVGTSGTLTGEQY
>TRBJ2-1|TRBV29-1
SGRLAVYNEQF
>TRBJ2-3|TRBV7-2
ASSQSGLAGVPQY
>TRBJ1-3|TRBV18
ASSPGIGRGRSSSGNTIY
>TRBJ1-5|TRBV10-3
AISVASNQPQH
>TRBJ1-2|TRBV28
ASSLLGNYGYT
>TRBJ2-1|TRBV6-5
ASRPNESNEQF
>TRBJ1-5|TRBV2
ASSGQGGNQPQH
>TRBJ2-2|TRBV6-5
ASSLRLGLGELF
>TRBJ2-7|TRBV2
ASSVRELSEQY
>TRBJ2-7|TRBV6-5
ASRPDREPYEQY
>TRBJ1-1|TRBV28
ASLLQGANTEAF
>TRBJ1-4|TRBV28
ASSPGQATNEKLF
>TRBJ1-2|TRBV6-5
ASTRDRGLSYGYT
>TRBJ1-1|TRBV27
ASSLMAAAGTTEAF
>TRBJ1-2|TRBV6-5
ASLTGGVYGYT
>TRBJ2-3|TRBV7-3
ASSLGLARDTQY
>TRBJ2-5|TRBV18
ASSPRAGAETQY
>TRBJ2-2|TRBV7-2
ASSPQGVVNTGELF
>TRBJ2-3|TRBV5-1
ASSLRWTSGTTDTQY
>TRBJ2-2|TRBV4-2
ASSRGLAGRGGELF
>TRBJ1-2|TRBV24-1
ATSDFTGGAGYT
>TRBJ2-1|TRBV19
ASRKAGGDNEQF
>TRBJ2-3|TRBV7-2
ASSGRVSTDTQY
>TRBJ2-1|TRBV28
ASSFGTGYHEQF
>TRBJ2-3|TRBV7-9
ASSLGLAGADTQY
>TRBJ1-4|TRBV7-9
ASRPGRTEKLF
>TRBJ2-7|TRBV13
ASSASTSGRVYEQY
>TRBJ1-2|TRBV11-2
ASSLGQGYGYT
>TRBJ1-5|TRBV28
ASRLGQVGTQPQH
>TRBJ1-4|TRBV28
ASRTGINEKLF
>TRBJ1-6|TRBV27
ASSHPSIRGDSPLH
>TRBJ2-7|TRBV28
ASSNQGALAYEQY
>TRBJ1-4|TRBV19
ASSRLNEKLF
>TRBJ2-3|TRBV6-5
ASSIPSTDTQY
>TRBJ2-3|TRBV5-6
ASTKLGLAGTDTQY